This is a list of T cell receptor beta chains from one sample in a study of control samples from healthy donors and cancer patients. TCRdb's copy holds only in-frame clones and misses some; the assay was immunoSEQ multiplex PCR. The data hold 70,000 to 85,000 clones, with 70% to 85% observed a single time. Source material: PBMCs. The origin of the receptors is a man aged 55-75 years with head and neck cancer. The CDR3 runs from the conserved cysteine through the conserved F or W. A D gene is named only where the DNA matches it firmly.

TRBJ2-2	TRBD1	TRBV14	CASSDRGFYTGELFF
TRBJ1-1	NA	TRBV27	CASFESMIGGRAVEAFF
TRBJ1-5	TRBD1	TRBV27	CASSYTGGNQPQHF
TRBJ2-1	NA	TRBV10-3	CAISESGRRSNEQFF
TRBJ2-5	NA	TRBV7-9	CASSLLSVGDRETQYF
TRBJ1-4	NA	TRBV2	CASKVQGREKLFF
TRBJ2-7	NA	TRBV30	CTWAGAYYEQYF
TRBJ1-2	NA	TRBV21-1	CASSTVRRSRANYGYTF
TRBJ2-1	TRBD2	TRBV19	CASSIRAGGTSYNEQFF
TRBJ1-5	NA	TRBV30	CAWSVLGGQPQHF
TRBJ2-5	NA	TRBV3-1/TRBV3-2	CASSQGQGRAETQYF
TRBJ2-3	NA	TRBV12-3/TRBV12-4	CASGFDTDTQYF
TRBJ1-2	TRBD1	TRBV10-3	CAIRPTGTANYGYTF
TRBJ2-7	TRBD2	TRBV7-6	CASSQGLAGAPYEQYF
TRBJ2-7	TRBD2	TRBV29-1	CSALGGSKESSYEQYF
TRBJ1-1	NA	TRBV12-3/TRBV12-4	CDGGTEAFF
TRBJ2-3	NA	TRBV19	CATRDTQSTFTQYF
TRBJ2-1	TRBD1	TRBV19	CASRATGADEQFF
TRBJ1-5	NA	TRBV28	CASSFGGGWGNQPQHF
TRBJ2-5	TRBD2	TRBV18	CASSHGLAEETQYF
TRBJ2-3	NA	TRBV4-2	CASSRRADDTDTQYF
TRBJ2-1	TRBD2	TRBV3-1/TRBV3-2	CASSQGAAGGTYNEQFF
TRBJ1-4	TRBD1	TRBV6-6	CASSNRGLGEKLFF
TRBJ2-2	NA	TRBV11-2	CASSRYRNANTGELFF
TRBJ2-5	TRBD1	TRBV15	CATSGGQSQETQYF
TRBJ2-7	NA	TRBV10-1	CASSEAGATNEQYF
TRBJ2-7	NA	TRBV30	CSLRTGNSYEQYF
TRBJ2-4	NA	TRBV5-4	CASSPGLAQTLAKNIQYF
TRBJ2-1	TRBD2	TRBV4-2	CASSQDEASGSNEQFF